One sample yielded the 30 T cell receptor beta chains listed below, sequenced in a study of memory CD4+ T cells and cytomegalovirus serostatus. The sort gate was single viable CD3+CD4+CD8-CD45RO+ cells for memory CD4+ T cells. This table comes from immunoSEQ multiplex PCR, and its TCRdb copy is limited to in-frame clones, with some not included. The table records about 53,000 clones, about 81% of them present only once. Material for sequencing was memory CD4+ T cells from blood. All receptors come from an adult in good health and CMV-seronegative.

This clone was recorded once. The chain employs TRBV25-1 and TRBJ2-1; the match to TRBD1 covers 8 bases. Germline CDR1 MGHDK, CDR2 SYGVNS. V lost 5 bases, J lost 2 bases, and 2 bases stayed unmatched. The CDR3 is made up of 14 amino acids. In DNA form, the CDR3 reads TGTGCCAGCAGTAGACAGGGGCCCTACAATGAGCAGTTCTTC. It specifies CASSRQGPYNEQFF.

The rearrangement joins TRBV19 to TRBJ2-7, with 14 positions matching TRBD2. The V and J ends lost 3 bases and 2 bases, in that order; junction bases with no gene match: 3. Germline CDR1 LNHDA, CDR2 SQIVND (reference sequence). This CDR3 comprises 16 residues. The CDR3 DNA sequence: TGTGCCAGTAGTATGGGACTAGCGGGAGCTCCCTACGAGCAGTACTTC. It specifies CASSMGLAGAPYEQYF.

This chain joins TRBV7-8 and TRBJ2-7; the D gene is possibly TRBD2 (6 bases). V was pared by 5 bases and J by 6 bases, with 17 bases between. The V gene's germline CDR1 is SGHVS and CDR2 FQNEAQ. CDR3 size: 14 residues. This chain's CDR3 is CASSISRRDSEQYF. CDR3 in DNA: TGTGCCAGCAGCATCTCTCGACGGGACTCCGAGCAGTACTTC.

V gene TRBV29-1 combines with J gene TRBJ1-2, with D maybe TRBD1 (5 bases). The CDR3 loop spans 12 amino acids. CDR1 and CDR2 from the germline V gene are SQVTM and ANQGSEA. Deletions cut 6 bases from V and 5 bases from J, with 13 bases between. Written as DNA, the CDR3 is TGCAGCGTCCCACTTGGGGCGTATGGCTACACCTTC. Translated: CSVPLGAYGYTF.

In the case of this clone: Other DNA variants within this sample encode the same CDR3. The chain carries TRBV11-2 and TRBJ1-3; D is unclear. The CDR3 runs 16 residues. The germline V gene has CDR1 SGHAT and CDR2 FQNNGV. V was trimmed by 3 bases and J by 0 bases, leaving 12 bases between them. The CDR3 is CASSLAGTFSGNTIYF. CDR3 bases: TGTGCCAGCAGCTTGGCAGGCACATTCTCTGGAAACACCATATATTTT.

The table lists this clone with a count of one. Other DNA sequences within the sample encode an identical CDR3. The CDR3 bases are TGTGCCAGCAGCCCCGGGATGAACACTGAAGCTTTCTTT. This gives the protein CASSPGMNTEAFF. The gene calls are TRBV7-3 and TRBJ1-1, with no clear D. The CDR3 spans 13 residues. The V end was cut by 5 bases, the J end by 0 bases, with 7 bases between. Germline V gene sequence: CDR1 SGHTA, CDR2 FQGTGA.

This chain uses TRBV7-3 with TRBJ2-2, with TRBD2 matching over 14 bases. Per germline, CDR1 SGHTA and CDR2 FQGTGA. This CDR3 has 18 residues. The V gene end was trimmed by 4 bases and the J gene end by 4 bases; junction bases not matched to a gene: 8. The CDR3 region is CASSYGTSGSWGTGELFF. The CDR3, as DNA: TGTGCCAGCAGCTACGGGACTAGCGGGAGTTGGGGCACCGGGGAGCTGTTTTTT.

This clone was picked up one time. The junction departs from germline at one end; a sequencing error may be responsible. CDR3 DNA sequence: TGTGCCGATAGGAGGACTAGCGGTACAAAGGCGGACTTC. This sequence encodes CADRRTSGTKADF. The chain is built from TRBV7-2 and TRBJ2-7; 10 positions agree with TRBD2. Germline CDR1 is SGHTA and CDR2 is FQGNSA. The CDR3 covers 13 residues.

This clone was counted once. The genes are TRBV5-6 and TRBJ1-5; D gene ambiguous. CDR3 size: 15 residues. Trimming removed 0 bases at V and 4 bases at J, with 11 bases between. Germline lookup yields CDR1 SGHDT and CDR2 YYEEEE. CDR3 protein: CASSLGLGNNQPQHF. CDR3 sequence (DNA): TGTGCCAGCAGCTTGGGATTAGGAAATAATCAGCCCCAGCATTTT.

The chain links TRBV2 to TRBJ2-1; 8 nucleotides line up with TRBD2. The germline V gene encodes CDR1 SNHLY and CDR2 FYNNEI. The CDR3 runs 18 residues. The V gene end was trimmed by 10 bases and the J gene end by 0 bases; junction bases not matched to a gene: 17. CDR3 bases: TGTGCCACCCCCGTGGGGAGACTAGCGCAGAGCTCCTACAATGAGCAGTTCTTC. It encodes CATPVGRLAQSSYNEQFF.

This chain uses TRBV25-1 with TRBJ2-2; TRBD1 agrees at 8 bases. The CDR3 is 17 residues long. J gave up 3 bases and V 6 bases, and 12 bases lay outside the gene matches. Per germline, CDR1 MGHDK and CDR2 SYGVNS. CDR3 protein: CASRGPVDRVDTGELFF. CDR3 nucleotides: TGTGCCAGCAGGGGCCCCGTGGACAGGGTTGACACCGGGGAGCTGTTTTTT.

This clone has just one count. The chain employs TRBV5-1 and TRBJ1-2; a weak D match, TRBD1 (6 bases). The CDR3 length is 15 residues. Germline values: CDR1 SGHRS, CDR2 YFSETQ. V shed 4 bases and J shed 8 bases, with 21 bases lying between them. CDR3 sequence reads: CASSPGPDSARGYTF. The CDR3 DNA is TGCGCCAGCAGCCCTGGACCGGACAGCGCTCGGGGCTACACCTTC.

This chain links TRBV7-2 with TRBJ2-7, with TRBD1 as a possible D gene (8 bases). Germline V gives CDR1 SGHTA, CDR2 FQGNSA. The CDR3 consists of 18 residues. The V end lost 1 base, the J end lost 2 bases, and 21 bases lay between the germline ends. The CDR3 nucleotides are TGTGCCAGCAGCTTAGGCAGGGGGCGCGGGAGCAGCCCCTACGAGCAGTACTTC. This translates into CASSLGRGRGSSPYEQYF.

This chain links TRBV5-1 with TRBJ2-3; D might be TRBD2 (5 bases). Between the trimmed V and J ends, which lost 0 bases and 3 bases, there was a span of 5 bases. Germline values: CDR1 SGHRS, CDR2 YFSETQ. The CDR3 contains 13 residues. The chain's CDR3 is CASSLGGTDTQYF. CDR3 nucleotide sequence: TGCGCCAGCAGCTTGGGAGGGACAGATACGCAGTATTTT. The whole variable domain, filled in from reference TRBV5-1 and TRBJ2-3, reads KAGVTQTPRYLIKTRGQQVTLSCSPISGHRSVSWYQQTPGQGLQFLFEYFSETQRNKGNFPGRFSGRQFSNSRSEMNVSTLELGDSALYLCASSLGGTDTQYFGPGTRLTVL.

The chain recombines TRBV2 with TRBJ2-7; TRBD1 aligns across 10 bases. Trimming took 3 bases from V and 7 from J; bases not matched to a gene: 9. This CDR3 spans 15 amino acids. The V gene's germline CDR1 is SNHLY and CDR2 FYNNEI. The CDR3 DNA follows: TGTGCCAGCAGTGAGAGGGGGACAGGGGATTGGGAGCAGTACTTC. Protein: CASSERGTGDWEQYF.

The chain has TRBV7-2 and TRBJ2-3, with D maybe TRBD2 (5 bases). Germline CDR1 and CDR2: SGHTA and FQGNSA. Trimming took 1 base from V and 3 from J, leaving 11 bases between them. This CDR3 is built from 15 residues. CDR3 protein: CASSLERDRTDTQYF. CDR3 in DNA: TGTGCCAGCAGCTTAGAGAGGGATCGGACAGATACGCAGTATTTT.

The chain has TRBV28 and TRBJ1-2; perhaps TRBD1 as D (5 bases). V was shortened by 6 bases and J by 4 bases, with 12 bases between the two germline ends. CDR1 and CDR2 (germline): MDHEN, SYDVKM. This CDR3 spans 13 amino acids. The CDR3 region is CASSTSGIYGYTF. In DNA, the CDR3 is TGTGCCAGCAGCACTTCAGGGATCTATGGCTACACCTTC.

As for this clone: This CDR3 is also generated by other DNA sequences in the sample. V is TRBV30 and J is TRBJ1-5; D not resolved. Trimming left V 0 bases short and J 5 bases short, with 5 bases between. Germline V gene data show CDR1 as GTSNPN and CDR2 as SVGIG (reference sequence). This CDR3 comprises 12 residues. The CDR3 DNA reads TGTGCCTGGAGTGTCGGGGATCAGCCCCAGCATTTT. This sequence encodes CAWSVGDQPQHF.

The V and J genes are TRBV19 and TRBJ1-4; tentative D call: TRBD1 (6 bases). This CDR3 region has 13 residues. Germline V gives CDR1 LNHDA, CDR2 SQIVND (reference sequence). The V gene lost 7 bases and the J gene lost 6 bases, with 12 bases spanning the gap. This CDR3 reads CASKGQLDEKLFF. The CDR3 DNA is TGTGCCAGTAAAGGACAGTTAGATGAAAAACTGTTTTTT.

The rearrangement links TRBV18 to TRBJ2-2; unclear D gene. The CDR3 consists of 14 residues. Trimming pared 2 bases from V and 3 bases from J, leaving 7 bases between. Germline CDR1 KGHSH, CDR2 LQKENI. Written as DNA, the CDR3 is TGTGCCAGCTCACCAAGGGTGGACACCGGGGAGCTGTTTTTT. Translating it yields CASSPRVDTGELFF.

J is TRBJ1-1 and V is TRBV30, with D possibly TRBD1 on 5 matching bases. This CDR3 is 13 amino acids long. The germline V and J ends were trimmed by 4 bases and 6 bases, with 15 bases remaining between them. CDR1 is GTSNPN, CDR2 SVGIG, per germline (reference sequence). The CDR3 nucleotides read TGTGCCTGGAAACCATCCCAGGGCCCTGAAGCTTTCTTT. Translated, it gives CAWKPSQGPEAFF.

The chain uses TRBV7-6 and TRBJ2-3; D is possibly TRBD2 (5 bases). CDR3 length: 16 amino acids. V was trimmed by 0 bases and J by 3 bases, leaving 13 bases between them. Germline CDR1 reads SGHVS; CDR2 reads FNYEAQ. CDR3 sequence (DNA): TGTGCCAGCAGCTTAGCGGGCGCGGGTCCAACAGATACGCAGTATTTT. Translation gives CASSLAGAGPTDTQYF.

The chain uses TRBV11-2 and TRBJ1-1; D is ambiguous. Trimming cost V 0 bases and J 4 bases, with 9 bases left between them. The CDR3 loop spans 14 amino acids. Germline CDR1 reads SGHAT; CDR2 reads FQNNGV. The DNA for the CDR3 is TGTGCCAGCAGCTTAGAGGGGAGTGGCACTGAAGCTTTCTTT. Its translation: CASSLEGSGTEAFF.

The rearrangement uses TRBV28 and TRBJ2-3, with 8 positions matching TRBD2. J was trimmed by 4 bases and V by 3 bases; bases with no gene match: 3. Germline V gene sequence: CDR1 MDHEN, CDR2 SYDVKM. The length of the CDR3 is 14 residues. The CDR3 sequence: CASSFGTSSDTQYF. DNA for the CDR3: TGTGCCAGCAGTTTTGGGACTAGTTCAGATACGCAGTATTTT.

The V and J genes are TRBV9 and TRBJ2-2; D remains unclear. The germline V gene has CDR1 SGDLS and CDR2 YYNGEE. V lost 4 bases and J lost 6, with 7 bases in between. The CDR3 length is 12 residues. The CDR3 DNA sequence: TGTGCCAGCAGCCTAGTCCCCGGGGAGCTGTTTTTT. Translating gives CASSLVPGELFF.

The CDR3 sequence is CASSLKPFVAGGPSSGANVLTF. The CDR3 DNA follows: TGTGCCAGCAGCTTAAAGCCCTTTGTTGCGGGAGGACCTAGCTCTGGGGCCAACGTCCTGACTTTC. This rearrangement joins TRBV7-3 to TRBJ2-6, with 8 bases identical to TRBD2. The CDR3 sequence is 22 residues long. V dropped 1 base and J dropped 0; count of bases not matched to a gene: 17. CDR1 SGHTA and CDR2 FQGTGA come from the germline V gene.

This clone has a single count. The V gene is TRBV4-2, the J gene TRBJ1-2, with D unresolved. The CDR3 is 16 residues long. V was shortened by 3 bases and J by 4 bases, with 18 bases between the two germline ends. Germline CDR1 is LGHNA and CDR2 is YNFKEQ. CDR3 coding DNA: TGTGCCAGCAGCCAGGTTAGCGGGGAGGAGGGCTATGGCTACACCTTC. Translated, it gives CASSQVSGEEGYGYTF.

The J gene is TRBJ1-1, the V gene TRBV30; maybe TRBD1 (6 bases). There are 14 residues in the CDR3. Looked up from germline, CDR1 is GTSNPN and CDR2 is SVGIG (reference sequence). Trimming took off 8 bases at V and 2 bases at J, with 18 bases between the two ends. Written as DNA, the CDR3 is TGTGCCAGAAACCTACAGGGAACTAACACTGAAGCTTTCTTT. It codes for CARNLQGTNTEAFF. Looking up the rest from reference TRBV30 and TRBJ1-1 gives the full variable domain: SQTIHQWPATLVQPVGSPLSLECTVEGTSNPNLYWYRQAAGRGLQLLFYSVGIGQISSEVPQNLSASRPQDRQFILSSKKLLLSDSGFYLCARNLQGTNTEAFFGQGTRLTVV.

The V gene is TRBV2, the J gene TRBJ1-5, with D unclear. Looked up from germline, CDR1 is SNHLY and CDR2 is FYNNEI. The V end was cut by 5 bases, the J end by 2 bases, with 10 bases between. The CDR3 contains 14 residues. CDR3 sequence (DNA): TGTGCCAGCAGTAATGGCGGAGGCAATCAGCCCCAGCATTTT. It codes for CASSNGGGNQPQHF.

V usage is TRBV11-2 and J usage is TRBJ1-2; TRBD1 agrees at 9 bases. There are 16 residues in the CDR3. With 5 bases clipped from V and 4 bases from J, the junction kept 11 bases outside the gene matches. Germline assignment: CDR1 SGHAT and CDR2 FQNNGV. The CDR3 reads CASSPTPGQGAYGYTF. Here the CDR3 DNA reads TGTGCCAGCAGCCCTACTCCGGGACAGGGAGCCTATGGCTACACCTTC.